Sequencing of this T cell receptor (beta chain) was carried out in a study of OX40 agonist ivuxolimab in advanced cancers. Study-wide context: Every patient in dose escalation had hepatocellular carcinoma, melanoma, renal cell or head and neck cancer. Points from the study as a whole: CD4+ and CD8+ blood T cells expanded clonally by week 6 at 0.1 to 3.0 mg/kg. In a subset of nonresponders, normalized T-cell clonal expansion was also low.

Clones were sequenced by immunoSEQ multiplex PCR, and TCRdb holds only the in-frame ones, with some missing. The table lists roughly 80,000 clones, over 90% of them singletons. Per germline, CDR1 SGHTA and CDR2 FQGTGA. The CDR3 is made up of 13 amino acids. V lost 2 bases and J lost 5, with 9 bases in between. A note on this clone: Its specificity is not known.

People who had autoimmune disease history or systemic immunosuppression were excluded. The receptor's source is an adult with an advanced solid tumor such as melanoma, head and neck, liver or kidney cancer. Sequences were derived from CD4+ or CD8+ T cells sorted from blood, sampled in a trial of the OX40 agonist ivuxolimab. The chain couples TRBV7-3 to TRBJ2-5; no firm D call. The CDR3 coding sequence is TGTGCCAGCAGCTTATCACTCGGGGAGACCCAGTACTTC. Its translation: CASSLSLGETQYF.